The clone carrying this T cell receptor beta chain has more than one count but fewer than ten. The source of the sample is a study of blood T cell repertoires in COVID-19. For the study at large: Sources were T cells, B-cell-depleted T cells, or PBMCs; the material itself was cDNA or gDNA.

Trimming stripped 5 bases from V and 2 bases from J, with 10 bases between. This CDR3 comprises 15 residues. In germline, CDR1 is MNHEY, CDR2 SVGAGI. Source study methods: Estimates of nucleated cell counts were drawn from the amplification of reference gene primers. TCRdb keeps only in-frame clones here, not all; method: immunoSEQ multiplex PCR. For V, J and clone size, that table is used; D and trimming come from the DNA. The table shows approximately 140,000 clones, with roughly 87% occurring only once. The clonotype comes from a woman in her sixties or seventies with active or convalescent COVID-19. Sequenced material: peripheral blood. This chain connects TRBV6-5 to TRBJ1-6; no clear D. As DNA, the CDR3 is TGTGCCAGCAGTCCAGTCCCTCCCTATAATTCACCCCTCCACTTT. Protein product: CASSPVPPYNSPLHF.